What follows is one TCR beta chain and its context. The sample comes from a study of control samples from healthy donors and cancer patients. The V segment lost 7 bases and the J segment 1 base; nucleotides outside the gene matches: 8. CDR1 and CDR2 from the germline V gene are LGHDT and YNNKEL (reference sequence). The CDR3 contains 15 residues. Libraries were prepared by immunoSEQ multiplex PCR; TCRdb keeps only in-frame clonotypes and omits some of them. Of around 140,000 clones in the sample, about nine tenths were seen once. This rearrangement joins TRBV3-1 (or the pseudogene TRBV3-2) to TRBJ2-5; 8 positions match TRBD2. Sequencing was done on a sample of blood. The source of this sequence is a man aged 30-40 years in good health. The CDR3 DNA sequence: TGTGCCAGCACCGGGGGGGAGCGCCTCCAAGAGACCCAGTACTTC. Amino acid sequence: CASTGGERLQETQYF.